These T cell receptor beta chains were read from a single sample in a study of blood T cell repertoires in COVID-19. Sequenced by immunoSEQ multiplex PCR; TCRdb stores in-frame clones only, minus some. The table includes about 210,000 clones, about 86% detected once. The sequenced material came from PBMCs or T cells enriched from blood (not recorded which). Receptors originate from a woman between 25 and 40 years old who had been exposed to COVID-19. Both conserved end residues are part of each CDR3. D genes are given only for firm matches. Expanded clones are given a class, and other clones once, few, many or no size at all.

J gene | clone size | V gene | D gene | CDR3 protein | CDR3 DNA
TRBJ2-7 | - | TRBV30 | TRBD2 | CAWSSGASYEQYF | TGTGCCTGGAGTAGCGGGGCCTCCTACGAGCAGTACTTC
TRBJ2-7 | few | TRBV11-2 | - | CASSLDPGHNYEQYF | TGTGCCAGCAGCTTAGATCCGGGACATAACTACGAGCAGTACTTC
TRBJ1-3 | - | TRBV5-1 | - | CASSLDGAGNTIYF | TGCGCCAGCAGCTTGGACGGGGCTGGAAACACCATATATTTT
TRBJ1-4 | few | TRBV18 | - | CASSPSTGFGNGEKLFF | TGTGCCAGCTCACCATCCACAGGGTTTGGGAACGGTGAAAAACTGTTTTTT
TRBJ1-1 | once | TRBV24-1 | TRBD1 | CATSDPQTGDTEAFF | TGTGCCACCAGTGATCCTCAGACAGGGGACACTGAAGCTTTCTTT
TRBJ2-7 | - | TRBV24-1 | - | CATSGYRDLYEQYF | TGTGCCACCAGTGGTTACAGGGACCTGTACGAGCAGTACTTC
TRBJ2-1 | - | TRBV7-8 | TRBD1 | CASSLNRGSYNEQFF | TGTGCCAGCAGCCTAAACAGGGGTTCCTACAATGAGCAGTTCTTC
TRBJ1-6 | - | TRBV2 | TRBD1 | CASRRDSTPNSPLHF | TGTGCCAGCAGGAGGGACAGCACGCCTAATTCACCCCTCCACTTT
TRBJ2-1 | - | TRBV7-9 | TRBD2 | CASSLRTSGGADEQFF | TGTGCCAGCAGCTTACGGACTAGCGGGGGGGCCGATGAGCAGTTCTTC
TRBJ1-1 | once | TRBV29-1 | TRBD1 | CSVDRQGNTEAFF | TGCAGCGTTGACCGACAGGGGAACACTGAAGCTTTCTTT
TRBJ1-6 | - | TRBV6-5 | - | CASSYGPSNSPLHF | TGTGCCAGCAGTTACGGGCCGTCGAATTCACCCCTCCACTTT
TRBJ1-1 | - | TRBV5-1 | - | CASSFGQGENTEAFF | TGCGCCAGCAGTTTCGGCCAAGGGGAAAACACTGAAGCTTTCTTT
TRBJ1-1 | once | TRBV6-5 | - | CASSSGGQNTEAFF | TGTGCCAGCAGTTCGGGGGGACAGAACACTGAAGCTTTCTTT
TRBJ2-5 | - | TRBV9 | - | CASSGGSETQYF | TGTGCCAGCAGCGGAGGCAGTGAGACCCAGTACTTC
TRBJ1-6 | - | TRBV5-4 | - | CASSLDRVNSPLHF | TGTGCCAGCAGCTTGGATCGGGTAAATTCACCCCTCCACTTT
TRBJ2-3 | - | TRBV5-1 | TRBD1 | CASSLLGQGKSDTQYF | TGCGCCAGCAGCCTACTGGGACAGGGGAAATCAGATACGCAGTATTTT
TRBJ1-1 | - | TRBV2 | - | CAVTGNTEAFF | TGTGCCGTTACAGGGAACACTGAAGCTTTCTTT
TRBJ1-1 | - | TRBV4-2 | - | CASSPTGQNTEAFF | TGTGCCAGCAGCCCAACAGGGCAGAACACTGAAGCTTTCTTT
TRBJ1-1 | - | TRBV28 | TRBD1 | CASIPRGRGDSTEAFF | TGTGCCAGCATCCCCAGGGGGCGCGGGGATAGCACTGAAGCTTTCTTT
TRBJ1-3 | - | TRBV5-1 | - | CASSISGAAGNTIYF | TGCGCCAGCAGCATCTCAGGGGCAGCTGGAAACACCATATATTTT
TRBJ1-5 | - | TRBV28 | - | CASSQGSGIQPQHF | TGTGCCAGCAGCCAAGGGAGCGGGATTCAGCCCCAGCATTTT
TRBJ2-7 | - | TRBV7-3 | - | CASSLLQGYEQYF | TGTGCCAGCAGCTTATTGCAGGGTTACGAGCAGTACTTC
TRBJ1-1 | - | TRBV5-1 | TRBD1 | CASSRGTAEAFF | TGCGCCAGCAGCAGGGGGACAGCCGAAGCTTTCTTT
TRBJ2-7 | - | TRBV19 | TRBD1 | CASSKGTAYEQYF | TGTGCCAGTAGTAAAGGGACAGCCTACGAGCAGTACTTC
TRBJ1-4 | - | TRBV4-1 | - | CASSQGIPTENEKLFF | TGCGCCAGCAGCCAAGGGATTCCGACAGAGAATGAAAAACTGTTTTTT
TRBJ2-2 | - | TRBV7-9 | TRBD1 | CASSLPGQGAPPGELFF | TGTGCCAGCAGCTTACCCGGACAGGGCGCCCCCCCCGGGGAGCTGTTTTTT
TRBJ1-5 | - | TRBV6-6 | - | CASNTQVGDQPQHF | TGTGCCAGCAACACACAGGTTGGAGATCAGCCCCAGCATTTT
TRBJ2-2 | - | TRBV21-1 | - | CASSNGTGNTGELFF | TGTGCCAGCAGCAACGGGACAGGGAACACCGGGGAGCTGTTTTTT
TRBJ2-1 | - | TRBV2 | - | CASSQDNNEQFF | TGTGCCAGCAGTCAGGACAACAATGAGCAGTTCTTC
TRBJ1-5 | - | TRBV30 | - | CAWSAVASRDQPQHF | TGTGCCTGGAGTGCAGTAGCATCAAGAGATCAGCCCCAGCATTTT
TRBJ2-7 | - | TRBV5-1 | - | CASSLEDNTYEQYF | TGCGCCAGCAGCTTAGAGGACAACACCTACGAGCAGTACTTC
TRBJ2-3 | - | TRBV19 | TRBD1 | CASSARQGPDTQYF | TGTGCCAGTAGCGCAAGACAGGGGCCAGATACGCAGTATTTT
TRBJ1-2 | once | TRBV24-1 | - | CATRAADSTAEGYTF | TGTGCCACCAGAGCCGCGGACAGTACGGCGGAGGGCTACACCTTC
TRBJ2-7 | - | TRBV11-2 | - | CASSFGGAEQYF | TGTGCCAGCAGCTTTGGAGGGGCCGAGCAGTACTTC
TRBJ1-5 | once | TRBV13 | - | CASSLTGSGTIALQPQHF | TGTGCCAGCAGCTTAACGGGGTCCGGGACAATCGCCCTTCAGCCCCAGCATTTT
TRBJ2-3 | - | TRBV5-1 | - | CASSPFLRGATDTQYF | TGCGCCAGCAGCCCCTTTTTACGGGGGGCCACAGATACGCAGTATTTT
TRBJ1-2 | - | TRBV18 | - | CASSPDRDSYGYTF | TGTGCCAGCTCACCGGACAGAGACTCCTATGGCTACACCTTC
TRBJ1-2 | - | TRBV18 | - | CASSLSLGGNGYTF | TGTGCCAGCTCACTTTCTCTCGGAGGCAATGGCTACACCTTC
TRBJ1-2 | once | TRBV7-3 | - | CASSLGGNYGYTF | TGTGCCAGCAGCCTGGGGGGGAACTATGGCTACACCTTC
TRBJ1-3 | once | TRBV7-6 | TRBD1 | CASSSLTGVGNTIYF | TGTGCCAGCAGCTCGTTAACAGGGGTTGGAAACACCATATATTTT
TRBJ2-6 | - | TRBV29-1 | TRBD1 | CSERSRQGVANVLTF | TGCAGCGAACGTTCAAGGCAGGGGGTTGCCAACGTCCTGACTTTC
TRBJ2-3 | once | TRBV12-5 | - | CASGPRVDTQYF | TGTGCTAGTGGTCCCCGTGTAGATACGCAGTATTTT
TRBJ1-1 | - | TRBV7-2 | - | CASSVSGTKNTEAFF | TGTGCCAGCAGCGTTTCCGGGACAAAAAACACTGAAGCTTTCTTT
TRBJ1-5 | few | TRBV3-1/TRBV3-2 | TRBD1 | CASSQYFGTGKVQPQHF | TGTGCCAGCAGCCAATACTTTGGGACAGGGAAAGTTCAGCCCCAGCATTTT
TRBJ2-1 | - | TRBV18 | - | CASSPVWGSDNEQFF | TGTGCCAGCTCCCCGGTTTGGGGCTCGGACAATGAGCAGTTCTTC
TRBJ2-7 | - | TRBV6-5 | TRBD1 | CASWDRSYEQYF | TGTGCCAGCTGGGACAGGTCCTACGAGCAGTACTTC
TRBJ1-2 | - | TRBV14 | - | CASSLQGSNYGYTF | TGTGCCAGCAGCCTCCAGGGATCTAACTATGGCTACACCTTC
TRBJ1-1 | - | TRBV7-9 | - | CASSLQAQDTEAFF | TGTGCCAGCAGCTTACAGGCTCAGGACACTGAAGCTTTCTTT